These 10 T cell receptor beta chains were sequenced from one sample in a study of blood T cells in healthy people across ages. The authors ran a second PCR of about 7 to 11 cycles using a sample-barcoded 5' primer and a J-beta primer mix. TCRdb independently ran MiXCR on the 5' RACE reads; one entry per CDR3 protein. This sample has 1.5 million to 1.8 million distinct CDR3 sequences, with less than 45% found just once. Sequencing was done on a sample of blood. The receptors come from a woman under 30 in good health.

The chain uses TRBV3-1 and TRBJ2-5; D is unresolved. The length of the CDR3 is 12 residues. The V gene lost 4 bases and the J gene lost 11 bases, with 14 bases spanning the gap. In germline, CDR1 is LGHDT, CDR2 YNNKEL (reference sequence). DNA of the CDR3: TGTGCCAGCAGCCCCTCCGAGGCTAAGCAGTACTTC. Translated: CASSPSEAKQYF.

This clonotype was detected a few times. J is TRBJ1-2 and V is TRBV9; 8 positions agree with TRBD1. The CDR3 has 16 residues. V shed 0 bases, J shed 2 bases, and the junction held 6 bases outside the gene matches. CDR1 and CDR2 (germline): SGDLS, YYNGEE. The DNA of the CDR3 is TGTGCCAGCAGCGTAGCACCGGGACAGGAGAACTATGGCTACACCTTC. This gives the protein CASSVAPGQENYGYTF.

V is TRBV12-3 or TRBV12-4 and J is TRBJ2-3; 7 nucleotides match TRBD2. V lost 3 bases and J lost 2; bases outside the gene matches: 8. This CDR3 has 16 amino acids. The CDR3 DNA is TGTGCCAGCAGTTTTGGGGCTAGCGGCCTCACAGATACGCAGTATTTT. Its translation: CASSFGASGLTDTQYF.

The CDR3 coding sequence is TGCAGTGCTAGAGATCGTCTTAGCGGGAGTAGGTTTGGGGCCAACGTCCTGACTTTC. Its protein is CSARDRLSGSRFGANVLTF. This sequence joins TRBV20-1 and TRBJ2-6; 9 bases fit TRBD2. The CDR3 totals 19 residues. Germline-derived CDR1 and CDR2 are DFQATT and SNEGSKA (reference sequence). With V trimmed by 0 bases and J by 3 bases, 12 bases remained unmatched.

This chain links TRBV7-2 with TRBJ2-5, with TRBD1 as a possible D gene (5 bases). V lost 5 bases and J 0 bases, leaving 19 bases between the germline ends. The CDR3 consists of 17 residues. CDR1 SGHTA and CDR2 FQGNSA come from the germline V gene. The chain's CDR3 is CASSLQGKGLYQETQYF. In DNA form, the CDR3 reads TGTGCCAGCAGCCTACAAGGCAAGGGGCTTTACCAAGAGACCCAGTACTTC.

The CDR3: CASSQNSGLAGTETQYF. Written as DNA, the CDR3 is TGTGCCAGCAGCCAAAATAGCGGACTAGCGGGGACTGAGACCCAGTACTTC. The chain employs TRBV3-1 and TRBJ2-5, with 12 positions matching TRBD2. J gave up 5 bases and V 2 bases, and 9 bases lay outside the gene matches. This CDR3 contains 17 residues. The germline CDR1 and CDR2 sequences are LGHDT and YNNKEL (reference sequence).

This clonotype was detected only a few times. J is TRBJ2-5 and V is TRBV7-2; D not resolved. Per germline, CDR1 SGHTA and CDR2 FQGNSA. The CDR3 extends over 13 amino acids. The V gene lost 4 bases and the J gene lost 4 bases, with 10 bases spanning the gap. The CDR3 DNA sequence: TGTGCCAGCAGCTCAGCTAGGCGAGAGACCCAGTACTTC. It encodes CASSSARRETQYF.

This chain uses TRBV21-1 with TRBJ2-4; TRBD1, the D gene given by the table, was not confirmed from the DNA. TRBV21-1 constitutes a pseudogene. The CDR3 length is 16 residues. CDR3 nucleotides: TGTGCCAGGCCCGGGGTCCCTGAACGTGGCAAAAACATTCAGTACTTC. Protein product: CARPGVPERGKNIQYF.

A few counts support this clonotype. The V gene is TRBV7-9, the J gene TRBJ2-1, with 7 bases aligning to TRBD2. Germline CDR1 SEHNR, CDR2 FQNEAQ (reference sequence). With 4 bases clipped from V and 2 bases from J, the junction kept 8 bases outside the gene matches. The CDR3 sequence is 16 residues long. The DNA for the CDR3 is TGTGCCAGCAGCTCCAGCGGGGCCCTGCCCTACAATGAGCAGTTCTTC. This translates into CASSSSGALPYNEQFF.

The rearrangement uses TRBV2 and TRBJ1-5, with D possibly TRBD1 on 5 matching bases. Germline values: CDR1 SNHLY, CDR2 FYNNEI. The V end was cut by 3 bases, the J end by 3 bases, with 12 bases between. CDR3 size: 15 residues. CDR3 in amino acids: CASSDSQGFNQPQHF. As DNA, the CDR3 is TGTGCCAGCAGTGACAGCCAGGGATTCAATCAGCCCCAGCATTTT.